This T cell receptor beta chain was observed in a study of blood T cell repertoires in COVID-19. Study details: Samples representing acute and convalescent COVID-19 were sourced from the United States, Italy and Spain. PBMCs, B-cell-depleted T cells, or T cells provided the cDNA or gDNA that made up the material.

Measured with immunoSEQ multiplex PCR; TCRdb has only the in-frame clones, and not every one. The top ten clones hold roughly 6.8% of a sample with about 180,000 clones, 70% to 85% of them seen once. This clone turned up a few times. Germline loops: CDR1 SGHRS, CDR2 YFSETQ. This CDR3 is built from 13 residues. With 0 bases removed from V and 3 bases from J, the gap between germline ends came to 7 bases. V is TRBV5-1 and J is TRBJ2-7, with a possible D match to TRBD2 (5 bases). Sequenced input: peripheral blood. This receptor was taken from a human donor in a cohort sampled during active COVID-19. CDR3 sequence: CASSLGAGYEQYF. Here the CDR3 DNA reads TGCGCCAGCAGCTTGGGTGCGGGCTACGAGCAGTACTTC.